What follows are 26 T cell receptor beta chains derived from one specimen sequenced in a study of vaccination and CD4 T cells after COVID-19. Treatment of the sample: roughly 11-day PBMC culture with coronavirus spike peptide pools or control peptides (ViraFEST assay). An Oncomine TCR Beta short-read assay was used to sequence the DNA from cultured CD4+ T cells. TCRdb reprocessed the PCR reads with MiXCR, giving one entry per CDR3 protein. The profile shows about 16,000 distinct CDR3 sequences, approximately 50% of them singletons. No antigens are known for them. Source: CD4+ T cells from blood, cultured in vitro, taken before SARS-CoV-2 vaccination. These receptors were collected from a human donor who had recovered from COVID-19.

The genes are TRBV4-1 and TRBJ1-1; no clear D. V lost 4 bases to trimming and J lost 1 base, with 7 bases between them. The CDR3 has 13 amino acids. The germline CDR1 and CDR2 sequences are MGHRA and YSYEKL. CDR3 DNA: TGCGCCAGCAGCCGCGCTGGGAACACTGAAGCTTTCTTT. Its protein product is CASSRAGNTEAFF.

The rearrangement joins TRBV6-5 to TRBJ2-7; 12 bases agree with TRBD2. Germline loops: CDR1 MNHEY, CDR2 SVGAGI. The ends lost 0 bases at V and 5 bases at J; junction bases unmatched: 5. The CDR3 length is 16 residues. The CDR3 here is CASSYSRLAGVHEQYF. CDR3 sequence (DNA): TGTGCCAGCAGTTACTCGAGACTAGCGGGAGTTCACGAGCAGTACTTC.

The CDR3: CASSELGQGGYTF. Written as DNA, the CDR3 is TGTGCCAGCAGCGAACTGGGACAGGGCGGCTACACCTTC. V gene TRBV11-2 combines with J gene TRBJ1-2, with 9 bases lining up with TRBD1. This CDR3 has 13 amino acids. Losses at the gene ends were 5 bases for V and 8 bases for J; bases not matched to a gene: 6. CDR1 is SGHAT, CDR2 FQNNGV, per germline.

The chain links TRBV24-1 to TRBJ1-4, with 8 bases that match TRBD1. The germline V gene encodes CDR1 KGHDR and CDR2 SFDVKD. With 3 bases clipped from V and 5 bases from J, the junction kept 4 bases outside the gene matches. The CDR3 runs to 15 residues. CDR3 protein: CATSDSGQGNEKLFF. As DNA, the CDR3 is TGTGCCACCAGTGATAGCGGACAGGGAAATGAAAAACTGTTTTTT.

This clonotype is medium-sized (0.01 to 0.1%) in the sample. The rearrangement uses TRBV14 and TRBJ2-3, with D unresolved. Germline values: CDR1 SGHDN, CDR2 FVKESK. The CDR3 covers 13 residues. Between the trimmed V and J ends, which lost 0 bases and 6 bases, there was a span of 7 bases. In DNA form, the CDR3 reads TGTGCCAGCAGCCAAGATTCTGGGGATACGCAGTATTTT. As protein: CASSQDSGDTQYF.

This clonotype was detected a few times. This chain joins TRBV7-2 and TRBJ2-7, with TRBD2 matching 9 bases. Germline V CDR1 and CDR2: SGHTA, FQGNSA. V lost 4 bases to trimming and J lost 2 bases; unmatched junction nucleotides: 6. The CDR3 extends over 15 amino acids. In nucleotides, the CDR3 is TGTGCCAGCAGCTCGAGCCGGACTAGCGCCTACGAGCAGTACTTC. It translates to CASSSSRTSAYEQYF.

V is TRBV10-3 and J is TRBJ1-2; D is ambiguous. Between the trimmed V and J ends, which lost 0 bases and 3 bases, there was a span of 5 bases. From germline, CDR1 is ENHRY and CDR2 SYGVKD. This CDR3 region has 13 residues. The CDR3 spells CAISESLDYGYTF. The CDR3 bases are TGTGCCATCAGTGAGTCGTTAGACTATGGCTACACCTTC.

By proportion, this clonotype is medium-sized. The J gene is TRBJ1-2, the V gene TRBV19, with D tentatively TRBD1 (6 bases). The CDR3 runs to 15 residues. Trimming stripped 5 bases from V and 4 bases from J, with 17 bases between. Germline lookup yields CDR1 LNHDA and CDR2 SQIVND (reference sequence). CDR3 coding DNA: TGTGCCAGTAGTCCCGCGGGGGGCAGAGGCTATGGCTACACCTTC. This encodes CASSPAGGRGYGYTF.

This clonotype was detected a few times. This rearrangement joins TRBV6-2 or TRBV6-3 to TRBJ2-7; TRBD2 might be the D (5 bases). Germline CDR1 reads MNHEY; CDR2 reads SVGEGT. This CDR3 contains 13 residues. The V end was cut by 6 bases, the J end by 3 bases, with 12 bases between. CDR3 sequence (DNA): TGTGCCAGCAGGCGTACTAGTTACTACGAGCAGTACTTC. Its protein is CASRRTSYYEQYF.

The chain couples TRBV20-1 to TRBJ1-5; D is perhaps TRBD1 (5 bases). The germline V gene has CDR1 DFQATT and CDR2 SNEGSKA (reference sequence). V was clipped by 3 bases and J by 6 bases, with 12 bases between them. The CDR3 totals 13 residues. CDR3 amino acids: CSARRDSPQPQHF. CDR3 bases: TGCAGTGCTAGGAGGGACTCCCCTCAGCCCCAGCATTTT.

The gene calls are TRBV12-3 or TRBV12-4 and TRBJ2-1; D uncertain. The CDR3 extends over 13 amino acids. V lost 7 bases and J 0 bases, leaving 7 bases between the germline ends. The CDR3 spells CASTPSSYNEQFF. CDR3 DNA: TGTGCCAGCACTCCCAGCTCCTACAATGAGCAGTTCTTC.

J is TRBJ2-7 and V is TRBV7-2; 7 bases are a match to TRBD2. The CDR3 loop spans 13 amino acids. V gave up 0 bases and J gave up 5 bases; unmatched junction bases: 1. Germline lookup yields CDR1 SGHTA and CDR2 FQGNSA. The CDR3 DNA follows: TGTGCCAGCAGCTTAGCGGCGGGGGACGAGCAGTACTTC. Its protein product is CASSLAAGDEQYF. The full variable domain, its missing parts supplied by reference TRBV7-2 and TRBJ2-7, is GAGVSQSPSNKVTEKGKDVELRCDPISGHTALYWYRQSLGQGLEFLIYFQGNSAPDKSGLPSDRFSAERTGGSVSTLTIQRTQQEDSAVYLCASSLAAGDEQYFGPGTRLTVT.

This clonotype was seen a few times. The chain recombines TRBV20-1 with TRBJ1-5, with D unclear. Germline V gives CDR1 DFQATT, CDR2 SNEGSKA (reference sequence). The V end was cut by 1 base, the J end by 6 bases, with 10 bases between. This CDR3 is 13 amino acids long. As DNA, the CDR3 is TGCAGTGCTAGAGTACAAGTGGGTCAGCCCCAGCATTTT. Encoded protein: CSARVQVGQPQHF.

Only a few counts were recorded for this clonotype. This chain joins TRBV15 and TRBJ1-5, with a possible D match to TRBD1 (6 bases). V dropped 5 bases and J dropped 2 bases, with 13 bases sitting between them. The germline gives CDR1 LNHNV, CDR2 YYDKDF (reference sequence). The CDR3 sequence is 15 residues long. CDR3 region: CATSPRGSGNQPQHF. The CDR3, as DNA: TGTGCCACCAGCCCCAGGGGTTCGGGCAATCAGCCCCAGCATTTT.

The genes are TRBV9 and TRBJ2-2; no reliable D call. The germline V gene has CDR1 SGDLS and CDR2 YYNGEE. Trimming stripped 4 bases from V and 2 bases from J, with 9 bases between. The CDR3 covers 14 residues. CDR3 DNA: TGTGCCAGCAGCCCCACAGACAACACCGGGGAGCTGTTTTTT. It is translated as CASSPTDNTGELFF.

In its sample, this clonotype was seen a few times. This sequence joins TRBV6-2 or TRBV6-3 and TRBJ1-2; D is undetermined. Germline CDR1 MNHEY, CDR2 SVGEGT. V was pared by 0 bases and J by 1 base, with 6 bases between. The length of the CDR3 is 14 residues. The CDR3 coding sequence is TGTGCCAGCAGTTACTCGTATCTTAACTATGGCTACACCTTC. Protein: CASSYSYLNYGYTF.

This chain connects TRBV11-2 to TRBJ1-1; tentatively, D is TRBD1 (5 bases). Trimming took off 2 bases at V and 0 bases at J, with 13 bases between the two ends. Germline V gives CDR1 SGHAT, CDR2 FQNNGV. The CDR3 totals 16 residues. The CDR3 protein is CASSLYSGGMNTEAFF. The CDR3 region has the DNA TGTGCCAGCAGCTTATACTCGGGGGGGATGAACACTGAAGCTTTCTTT.

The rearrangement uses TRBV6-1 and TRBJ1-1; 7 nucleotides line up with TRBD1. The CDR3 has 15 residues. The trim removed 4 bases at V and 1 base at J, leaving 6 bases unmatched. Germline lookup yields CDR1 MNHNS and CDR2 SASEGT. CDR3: CASSAHRGGNTEAFF. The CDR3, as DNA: TGTGCCAGCAGTGCCCACAGGGGCGGGAACACTGAAGCTTTCTTT.

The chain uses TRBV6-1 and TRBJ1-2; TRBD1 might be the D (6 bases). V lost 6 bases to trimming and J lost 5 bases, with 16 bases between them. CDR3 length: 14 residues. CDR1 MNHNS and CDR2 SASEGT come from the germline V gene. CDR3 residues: CASSTNRDGYGYTF. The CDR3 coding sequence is TGTGCCAGCAGCACAAACAGGGATGGGTATGGCTACACCTTC.

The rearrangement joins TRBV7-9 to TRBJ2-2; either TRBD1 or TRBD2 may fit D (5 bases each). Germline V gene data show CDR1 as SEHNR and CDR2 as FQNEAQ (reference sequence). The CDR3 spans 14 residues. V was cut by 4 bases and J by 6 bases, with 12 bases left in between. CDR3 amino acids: CASSSTRGAGELFF. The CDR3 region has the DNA TGTGCCAGCAGCTCCACACGGGGCGCCGGGGAGCTGTTTTTT.

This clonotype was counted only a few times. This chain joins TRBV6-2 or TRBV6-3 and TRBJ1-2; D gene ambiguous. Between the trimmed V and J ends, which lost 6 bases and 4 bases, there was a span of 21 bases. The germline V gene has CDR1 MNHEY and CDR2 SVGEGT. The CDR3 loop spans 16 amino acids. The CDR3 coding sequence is TGTGCCAGCAGACCCCCGGAGGGCCGGCGCGGCTATGGCTACACCTTC. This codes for CASRPPEGRRGYGYTF.

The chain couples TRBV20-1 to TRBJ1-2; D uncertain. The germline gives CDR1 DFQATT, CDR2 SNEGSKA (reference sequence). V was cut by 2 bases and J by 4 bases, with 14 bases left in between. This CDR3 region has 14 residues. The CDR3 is CSARLARRGYGYTF. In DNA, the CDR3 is TGCAGTGCTAGACTTGCTAGACGGGGCTATGGCTACACCTTC.

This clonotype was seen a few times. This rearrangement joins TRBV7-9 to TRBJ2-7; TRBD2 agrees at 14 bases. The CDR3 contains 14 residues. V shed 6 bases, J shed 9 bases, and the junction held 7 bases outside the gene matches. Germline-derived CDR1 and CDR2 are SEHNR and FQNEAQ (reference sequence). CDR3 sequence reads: CASSSGTSGSVQYF. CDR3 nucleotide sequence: TGTGCCAGCAGTTCCGGGACTAGCGGGAGCGTGCAGTACTTC.

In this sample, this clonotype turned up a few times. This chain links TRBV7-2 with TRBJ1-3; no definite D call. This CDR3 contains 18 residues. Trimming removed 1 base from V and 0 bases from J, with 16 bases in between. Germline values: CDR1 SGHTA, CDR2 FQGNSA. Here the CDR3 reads CASSLEKHDTFSGNTIYF. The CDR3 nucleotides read TGTGCCAGCAGCTTAGAAAAGCACGACACCTTCTCTGGAAACACCATATATTTT.

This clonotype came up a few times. CDR3 region: CATSRGAGATILSGTQYF. DNA for the CDR3: TGTGCCACCAGCAGAGGGGCGGGGGCTACTATTCTTTCGGGTACGCAGTATTTT. The J gene is TRBJ2-3, the V gene TRBV15; TRBD2 might be the D (7 bases). The V and J ends lost 1 base and 8 bases respectively, with 25 bases between them. The germline gives CDR1 LNHNV, CDR2 YYDKDF (reference sequence). The length of the CDR3 is 18 residues.

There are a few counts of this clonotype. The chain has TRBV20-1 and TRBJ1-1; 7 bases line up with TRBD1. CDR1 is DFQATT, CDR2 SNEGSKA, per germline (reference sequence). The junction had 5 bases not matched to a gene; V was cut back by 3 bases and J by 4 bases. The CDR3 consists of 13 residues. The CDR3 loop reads CSARGRTGTEAFF. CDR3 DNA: TGCAGTGCTAGGGGAAGGACAGGCACTGAAGCTTTCTTT.